This T cell receptor (beta chain) was retrieved from a study of T cell responses to AZD1222 COVID-19 vaccine. On this clone itself: As yet, its antigen is unknown. At one end the junction does not follow the germline gene, possibly because of a read error.

Pooled samples include second doses given at about 4 or 12 weeks. Findings and limits, study-wide: Recipients of AZD1222 seropositive at baseline numbered only five or six.

The CDR3 contains 12 residues. Germline V gene lookup returns CDR1 SQVTM and CDR2 ANQGSEA. The method was immunoSEQ multiplex PCR; TCRdb's version includes in-frame clones alone and lacks a portion of them. The sample records 75,000 to 90,000 clones, 80% to 90% being singletons. The J gene is TRBJ1-3, the V gene TRBV29-1, with D perhaps matching TRBD1 (5 bases). Sequenced here: peripheral blood, sampled 28 days after the second AZD1222 dose. The receptor was isolated from an adult who received the AZD1222 COVID-19 vaccine. In DNA form, the CDR3 reads TGTGCAGGGAAGAGCTCTGGAAACACCATATATTTT. Translated: CAGKSSGNTIYF.